These 5 T cell receptor beta chains were all obtained from the same sample, sequenced in a study of control samples from healthy donors and cancer patients. Measured with immunoSEQ multiplex PCR; TCRdb has only the in-frame clones, and not every one. The profile shows about 100,000 clones, roughly 87% of them singletons. The sample consisted of blood. The receptors here all came from a woman in her fifties or sixties in good health.

The chain recombines TRBV9 with TRBJ2-1; D not certain. The V and J ends lost 5 bases and 10 bases respectively, with 13 bases between them. CDR3 length equals 12 residues. Per germline, CDR1 SGDLS and CDR2 YYNGEE. CDR3 sequence reads: CASSLSYGEQFF. The CDR3 DNA is TGTGCCAGCAGTCTGTCCTACGGGGAGCAGTTCTTC. Full variable domain (missing parts from reference TRBV9 and TRBJ2-1): DSGVTQTPKHLITATGQRVTLRCSPRSGDLSVYWYQQSLDQGLQFLIQYYNGEERAKGNILERFSAQQFPDLHSELNLSSLELGDSALYFCASSLSYGEQFFGPGTRLTVL.

This sequence joins TRBV11-2 and TRBJ1-2; D not resolved. Germline-derived CDR1 and CDR2 are SGHAT and FQNNGV. V lost 6 bases and J lost 0, with 17 bases in between. This CDR3 comprises 16 residues. The CDR3 region is CASRHPRTEPNYGYTF. Here the CDR3 DNA reads TGTGCCAGCAGACATCCACGGACGGAGCCTAACTATGGCTACACCTTC.

The V call is TRBV20-1, the J call TRBJ2-1; a weak D match, TRBD2 (5 bases). This CDR3 contains 14 residues. CDR1 is DFQATT and CDR2 is SNEGSKA in the germline V gene (reference sequence). With 3 bases removed from V and 6 bases from J, the gap between germline ends came to 15 bases. CDR3 residues: CSASAAGPPNEQFF. The CDR3, as DNA: TGCAGTGCTAGTGCTGCGGGCCCCCCCAATGAGCAGTTCTTC.

This sequence joins TRBV7-3 and TRBJ1-1; D is undetermined. V was cut by 4 bases and J by 5 bases, with 11 bases left in between. The germline gives CDR1 SGHTA, CDR2 FQGTGA. The CDR3 sequence is 13 residues long. The CDR3 bases are TGTGCCAGCAGCTCCCAGATCGGTACTGAAGCTTTCTTT. Translated: CASSSQIGTEAFF.

In its sample, this clone was seen a few times. The chain carries TRBV5-1 and TRBJ1-1, with D hard to call. V was clipped by 2 bases and J by 5 bases, with 10 bases between them. CDR1 SGHRS and CDR2 YFSETQ come from the germline V gene. The CDR3 length is 13 residues. The CDR3 DNA reads as TGCGCCAGCAGCTTCGAAACCCCGACTGAAGCTTTCTTT. It specifies CASSFETPTEAFF.